Listed below are T cell receptor beta chains from one sample, sequenced in a study of cytomegalovirus exposure and HLA in healthy donors. Here immunoSEQ multiplex PCR was the method, and the copy in TCRdb shows in-frame clones only, minus some. In the table there are around 150,000 clones, roughly 76% of which are singletons. Input material: PBMCs. The receptors here all came from a man in his sixties in good health and CMV-seronegative. Each CDR3 is given with its conserved first and last residue. A D gene is named only where the DNA matches it firmly. Only some rows state a clone size, as once, few, many or a class for expanded clones.

clone size,V gene,D gene,J gene,CDR3 protein,CDR3 DNA
NA,TRBV5-1,NA,TRBJ2-3,CASSLGQFSTDTQYF,TGCGCCAGCAGCTTGGGTCAGTTTAGCACAGATACGCAGTATTTT
NA,TRBV19,TRBD2,TRBJ2-6,CASSTPRLAGEGGANVLTF,TGTGCCAGTAGTACCCCAAGACTAGCGGGAGAAGGTGGGGCCAACGTCCTGACTTTC
NA,TRBV12-2,NA,TRBJ2-7,CASRFGLAGGEQYF,TGTGCAAGTCGCTTTGGACTAGCGGGCGGGGAGCAGTACTTC
NA,TRBV28,NA,TRBJ2-7,CASSLYRGEEQYF,TGTGCCAGCAGTTTGTATCGGGGTGAAGAGCAGTACTTC
once,TRBV2,TRBD2,TRBJ2-5,CASSELLAGETQYF,TGTGCCAGCAGTGAATTGTTAGCGGGGGAGACCCAGTACTTC
NA,TRBV19,TRBD1,TRBJ2-5,CASTPDRGQETQYF,TGTGCCAGTACCCCGGACAGGGGGCAAGAGACCCAGTACTTC
NA,TRBV7-6,NA,TRBJ2-3,CASSFTGGGLDTQYF,TGTGCCAGCAGCTTCACGGGAGGGGGCCTAGATACGCAGTATTTT
NA,TRBV28,NA,TRBJ1-2,CASHEGVDGYTF,TGTGCCTCGCATGAGGGGGTGGATGGCTACACCTTC
NA,TRBV5-5,NA,TRBJ1-2,CASSLGTDSYGYTF,TGTGCCAGCAGCTTGGGGACAGATAGCTATGGCTACACCTTC
NA,TRBV2,NA,TRBJ2-7,CASNTGLAYEQYF,TGTGCCAGCAATACAGGGCTAGCCTACGAGCAGTACTTC
NA,TRBV28,NA,TRBJ2-1,CASSSGQNEQFF,TGTGCCAGCAGTTCTGGACAGAATGAGCAGTTCTTC
NA,TRBV2,NA,TRBJ1-2,CASSVDRQYGYTF,TGTGCCAGCAGTGTGGACAGACAGTATGGCTACACCTTC
NA,TRBV6-5,NA,TRBJ2-5,CASTFSANQETQYF,TGTGCCAGCACGTTTAGCGCGAACCAAGAGACCCAGTACTTC
NA,TRBV11-2,TRBD2,TRBJ2-5,CASSLFRGEETQYF,TGTGCCAGCAGCTTATTCCGGGGGGAAGAGACCCAGTACTTC
NA,TRBV7-9,NA,TRBJ1-4,CASSFAGFGEKLFF,TGTGCCAGCAGCTTCGCAGGGTTTGGGGAAAAACTGTTTTTT
NA,TRBV30,TRBD1,TRBJ1-2,CAWRDTGGYGYTF,TGTGCCTGGAGGGATACAGGGGGCTATGGCTACACCTTC
NA,TRBV9,TRBD1,TRBJ1-6,CASSSGQGRDSPLHF,TGTGCCAGCAGCTCTGGACAGGGGAGGGATTCACCCCTCCACTTT
NA,TRBV28,NA,TRBJ2-7,CASSSRPYEQYF,TGTGCCAGCAGCTCTCGTCCCTACGAGCAGTACTTC
few,TRBV5-6,NA,TRBJ2-6,CASSVTRQISGANVLTF,TGTGCCAGCAGCGTCACTCGACAGATCTCTGGGGCCAACGTCCTGACTTTC
once,TRBV7-9,NA,TRBJ1-2,CSSSRTDGYTF,TGTTCCAGCAGCCGAACGGATGGCTACACCTTC